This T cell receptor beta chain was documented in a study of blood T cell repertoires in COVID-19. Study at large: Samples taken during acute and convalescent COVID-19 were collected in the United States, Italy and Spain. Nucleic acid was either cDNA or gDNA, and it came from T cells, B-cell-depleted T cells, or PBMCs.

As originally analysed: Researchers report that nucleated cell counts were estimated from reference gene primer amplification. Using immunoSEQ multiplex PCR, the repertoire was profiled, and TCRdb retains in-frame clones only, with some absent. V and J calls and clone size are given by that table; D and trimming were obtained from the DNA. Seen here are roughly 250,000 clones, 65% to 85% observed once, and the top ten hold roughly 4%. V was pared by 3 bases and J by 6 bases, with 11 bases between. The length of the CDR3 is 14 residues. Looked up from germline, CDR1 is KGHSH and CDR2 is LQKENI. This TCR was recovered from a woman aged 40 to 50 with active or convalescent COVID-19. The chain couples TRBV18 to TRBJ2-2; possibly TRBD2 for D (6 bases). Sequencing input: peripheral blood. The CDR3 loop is CASSPERRAGELFF. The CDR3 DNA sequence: TGTGCCAGCTCACCGGAAAGGAGGGCCGGGGAGCTGTTTTTT.